The source of this T cell receptor beta chain is a study of T cells after yellow fever vaccination. For TCR, cDNA came from 5'RACE template switching, which added a universal primer site and UMIs. TCRdb itself ran the 5' RACE reads through MiXCR, one entry per CDR3 protein. The data show a few hundred thousand distinct CDR3 sequences, roughly 17% seen once. Germline V gene lookup returns CDR1 SGDLS and CDR2 YYNGEE. J gave up 1 base and V 0 bases, and 3 bases lay outside the gene matches. The CDR3 covers 17 residues. A remark on this clonotype: Antigen specificity is unknown.

General study results and limits: Subsequent to the booster, the majority of primary-vaccination clones reappeared (96% CD4, more than 70% CD8). Just a small share of clonotypes turned up in the CD4 compartment as well as the CD8 compartment.

The sample in question was PBMCs, obtained about 5 days after the first yellow fever vaccination. This TCR derives from a man in his late teens or twenties who received the YFV17D yellow fever vaccine. This chain joins TRBV9 and TRBJ2-1, with 11 bases aligning to TRBD2. In nucleotides, the CDR3 is TGTGCCAGCAGCGTAGATCCTAGCGGGGGGTCCTACAATGAGCAGTTCTTC. It is translated as CASSVDPSGGSYNEQFF.